The 13 T cell receptor beta chains given below trace back to one sample, sequenced in a study of blood T cell repertoires in COVID-19. This table comes from immunoSEQ multiplex PCR, and its TCRdb copy is limited to in-frame clones, with some not included. The repertoire holds 90,000 to 150,000 clones, with 75% to 90% as singletons. Material: peripheral blood. These receptors were collected from a human donor in a cohort sampled during active COVID-19.

The chain links TRBV2 to TRBJ2-5, with TRBD2 matching over 10 bases. With V trimmed by 4 bases and J by 5 bases, 4 bases remained unmatched. This CDR3 is built from 14 residues. The germline V gene encodes CDR1 SNHLY and CDR2 FYNNEI. The CDR3 nucleotides are TGTGCCAGCAGTGGATTAGCGGGAGGTGAGACCCAGTACTTC. Translated, it gives CASSGLAGGETQYF.

The V gene is TRBV7-2, the J gene TRBJ2-1, with TRBD2 matching over 7 bases. V was clipped by 5 bases and J by 9 bases; unmatched bases: 7. The CDR3 length is 13 residues. The germline V gene has CDR1 SGHTA and CDR2 FQGNSA. CDR3 bases: TGTGCCAGCAGCCTATACGCGGGGGTTGAGCAGTTCTTC. This sequence encodes CASSLYAGVEQFF.

The chain combines TRBV28 with TRBJ1-5, with 7 positions matching TRBD1. This CDR3 region has 15 residues. The V gene end was trimmed by 5 bases and the J gene end by 5 bases; junction bases not matched to a gene: 9. CDR1 is MDHEN, CDR2 SYDVKM, per germline. CDR3 loop: CASSRMTGQYQPQHF. Here the CDR3 DNA reads TGTGCCAGCAGTCGAATGACAGGGCAGTATCAGCCCCAGCATTTT. Combining the CDR3 with reference TRBV28 and TRBJ1-5 gives the whole variable domain DVKVTQSSRYLVKRTGEKVFLECVQDMDHENMFWYRQDPGLGLRLIYFSYDVKMKEKGDIPEGYSVSREKKERFSLILESASTNQTSMYLCASSRMTGQYQPQHFGDGTRLSIL.

This clone was detected once. V gene TRBV11-2 combines with J gene TRBJ2-3, with D perhaps matching TRBD2 (6 bases). Germline CDR1 and CDR2: SGHAT and FQNNGV. V was trimmed by 5 bases and J by 0 bases, leaving 15 bases between them. The CDR3 has 16 residues. The CDR3 loop is CASSTRLGPSTDTQYF. Here the CDR3 DNA reads TGTGCCAGCAGCACGAGACTAGGCCCTAGCACAGATACGCAGTATTTT.

In nucleotides, the CDR3 is TGTGCCAGCAGCCTCCGAGGGCGGGGACGGGGCTACACCTTC. This translates into CASSLRGRGRGYTF. The J gene is TRBJ1-2, the V gene TRBV4-2; possible D gene TRBD1, 5 bases. CDR1 LGHNA and CDR2 YNFKEQ come from the germline V gene. Deletions cut 4 bases from V and 8 bases from J, with 17 bases between. CDR3 size: 14 residues.

The chain uses TRBV15 and TRBJ1-1; D remains ambiguous. V lost 2 bases and J 0 bases, leaving 4 bases between the germline ends. Germline lookup yields CDR1 LNHNV and CDR2 YYDKDF (reference sequence). This CDR3 is 13 amino acids long. CDR3 amino acids: CATSRLVNTEAFF. In DNA, the CDR3 is TGTGCCACCAGCAGACTAGTGAACACTGAAGCTTTCTTT.

This clone has a handful of counts. V usage is TRBV5-1 and J usage is TRBJ2-3, with TRBD1 identical over 7 bases. The germline gives CDR1 SGHRS, CDR2 YFSETQ. Unmatched junction bases numbered 6, after V lost 4 bases and J lost 4 bases. CDR3 length equals 14 residues. The CDR3 loop is CASSTTGISDTQYF. The CDR3 coding sequence is TGCGCCAGCAGCACGACAGGGATCTCAGATACGCAGTATTTT.

J is TRBJ2-7 and V is TRBV7-3; D gene ambiguous. V dropped 5 bases and J dropped 6 bases, with 17 bases sitting between them. The CDR3 runs to 14 residues. Germline V gene sequence: CDR1 SGHTA, CDR2 FQGTGA. CDR3 DNA: TGTGCCAGCAGCCCATACTTCGACACGACCGAGCAGTACTTC. This gives the protein CASSPYFDTTEQYF.

The V and J genes are TRBV19 and TRBJ1-3, with 8 nucleotides matching TRBD1. Germline V gene data show CDR1 as LNHDA and CDR2 as SQIVND (reference sequence). The CDR3 extends over 15 amino acids. V gave up 4 bases and J gave up 4 bases; unmatched junction bases: 6. Here the CDR3 reads CASSSNRDRGNTIYF. The CDR3 DNA sequence: TGTGCCAGTAGTAGCAACCGGGACAGGGGAAACACCATATATTTT.

The chain carries TRBV2 and TRBJ1-6; 9 positions agree with TRBD1. Germline V CDR1 and CDR2: SNHLY, FYNNEI. The CDR3 spans 16 residues. The trim removed 10 bases at V and 5 bases at J, leaving 12 bases unmatched. CDR3 region: CAITPGQGGDNSPLHF. The CDR3 DNA is TGTGCCATCACCCCGGGACAGGGAGGGGATAATTCACCCCTCCACTTT.

This chain uses TRBV28 with TRBJ2-5, with D maybe TRBD2 (5 bases). Trimming took 6 bases from V and 3 from J, leaving 20 bases between them. The V gene's germline CDR1 is MDHEN and CDR2 SYDVKM. CDR3 length: 16 residues. The CDR3 sequence: CASSPLGEGSKETQYF. Written as DNA, the CDR3 is TGTGCCAGCAGCCCCTTGGGCGAGGGATCGAAAGAGACCCAGTACTTC.

The rearrangement joins TRBV12-5 to TRBJ1-4, with D maybe TRBD1 (5 bases). The CDR3 extends over 14 amino acids. Germline V CDR1 and CDR2: LGHNT, FRNRAP. The V end lost 7 bases, the J end lost 8 bases, and 17 bases lay between the germline ends. The CDR3 DNA reads TGTGCTAGTGCCGCACAGGTTGCGTGGGAAAAACTGTTTTTT. Translating gives CASAAQVAWEKLFF. Full variable domain (outside the CDR3, taken from reference TRBV12-5 and TRBJ1-4): DARVTQTPRHKVTEMGQEVTMRCQPILGHNTVFWYRQTMMQGLELLAYFRNRAPLDDSGMPKDRFSAEMPDATLATLKIQPSEPRDSAVYFCASAAQVAWEKLFFGSGTQLSVL.

This clone was observed a single time. The rearrangement links TRBV6-1 to TRBJ1-3, with a tentative D call TRBD1 (5 bases). The CDR3 is made up of 16 amino acids. Trimming took 2 bases from V and 4 from J, leaving 15 bases between them. In germline, CDR1 is MNHNS, CDR2 SASEGT. The CDR3 coding sequence is TGTGCCAGCAGTGAACGGATTCGGGGGTCAGGAAACACCATATATTTT. This codes for CASSERIRGSGNTIYF.